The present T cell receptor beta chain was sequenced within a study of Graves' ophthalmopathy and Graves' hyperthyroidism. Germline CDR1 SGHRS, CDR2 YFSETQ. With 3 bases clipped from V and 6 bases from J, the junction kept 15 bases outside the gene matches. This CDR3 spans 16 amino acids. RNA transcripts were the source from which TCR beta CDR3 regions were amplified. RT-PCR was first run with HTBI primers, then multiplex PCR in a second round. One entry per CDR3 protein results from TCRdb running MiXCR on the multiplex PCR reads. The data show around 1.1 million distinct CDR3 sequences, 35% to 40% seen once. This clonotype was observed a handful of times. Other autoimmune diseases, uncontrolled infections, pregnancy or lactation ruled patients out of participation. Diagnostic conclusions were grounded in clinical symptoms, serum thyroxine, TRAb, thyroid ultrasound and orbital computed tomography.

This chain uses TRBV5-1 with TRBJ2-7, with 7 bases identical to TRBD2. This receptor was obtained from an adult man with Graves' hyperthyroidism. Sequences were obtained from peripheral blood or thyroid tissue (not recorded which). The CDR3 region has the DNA TGCGCCAGCAGCTCCTCCGCTCGAGCGGGATTCTTCGAGCAGTACTTC. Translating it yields CASSSSARAGFFEQYF.